The sequence of this T cell receptor beta chain was determined in a study of T cells after posttransplantation cyclophosphamide. General study points: Blood and skin or GI T cell repertoires showed limited TRB overlap. After PTCy, TRB diversity resembled that of CNI/methotrexate controls.

The method was immunoSEQ multiplex PCR; TCRdb's version includes in-frame clones alone and lacks a portion of them. The top ten clones hold 2.5% to 3% of a sample with tens of thousands of clones, roughly 93% of them seen once. This CDR3 comprises 13 residues. V was cut by 4 bases and J by 3 bases, with 9 bases left in between. The germline gives CDR1 SQVTM, CDR2 ANQGSEA. For this clone: As yet, its antigen is unknown.

The J gene is TRBJ2-2, the V gene TRBV29-1; possibly TRBD1 for D (6 bases). This TCR came from a woman aged 30 to 39 in good health and a related stem cell transplant donor. The specimen sequenced was PBMCs. Written as DNA, the CDR3 is TGCAGCGTTGGGAGACAGGACACCGGGGAGCTGTTTTTT. It yields the protein CSVGRQDTGELFF.